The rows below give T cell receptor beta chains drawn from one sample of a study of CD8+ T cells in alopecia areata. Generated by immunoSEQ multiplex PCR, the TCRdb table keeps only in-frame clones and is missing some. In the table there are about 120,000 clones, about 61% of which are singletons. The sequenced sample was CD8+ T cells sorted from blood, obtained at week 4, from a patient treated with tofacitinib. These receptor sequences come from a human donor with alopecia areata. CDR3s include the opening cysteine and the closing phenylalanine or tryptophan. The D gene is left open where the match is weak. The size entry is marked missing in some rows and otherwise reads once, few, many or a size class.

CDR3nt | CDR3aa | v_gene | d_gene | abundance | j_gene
TGCGCCAGCAGCCAACAAGACAGGGTCACAGATACGCAGTATTTT | CASSQQDRVTDTQYF | TRBV4-1 | TRBD1 | few | TRBJ2-3
TGTGCCTGGAGGGCTCTAGCCAATGAGCAGTTCTTC | CAWRALANEQFF | TRBV30 | NA | NA | TRBJ2-1
TGCGCCAGCAGCCAGAACCTCCGGGCCGGCTATGGCTACACCTTC | CASSQNLRAGYGYTF | TRBV4-3 | NA | NA | TRBJ1-2
TGTGCCAGCGCTTTAGCGGGGAGCTCCTACGAGCAGTACTTC | CASALAGSSYEQYF | TRBV27 | TRBD2 | NA | TRBJ2-7
TGCAGCGTTGATGCCTATGGCTACACCTTC | CSVDAYGYTF | TRBV29-1 | NA | few | TRBJ1-2
TGTGCCAGTAGTATGGGCTACGAGCAGTACTTC | CASSMGYEQYF | TRBV19 | NA | NA | TRBJ2-7
TGCAGCGTTGAAGACGGGAGCTCTGGGGCCAACGTCCTGACTTTC | CSVEDGSSGANVLTF | TRBV29-1 | NA | NA | TRBJ2-6
TGTGCCAGCGTAGGCGCCGCCTACGAGCAGTACTTC | CASVGAAYEQYF | TRBV7-9 | NA | NA | TRBJ2-7
TGCAGCGTTGAAGGTGGAGAGTTGTGGGGGGACAATGAGCAGTTCTTC | CSVEGGELWGDNEQFF | TRBV29-1 | NA | NA | TRBJ2-1
TGTGCCAGCAGTTTACAGACCCTCAATGAGCAGTTCTTC | CASSLQTLNEQFF | TRBV28 | NA | NA | TRBJ2-1
TGTGCCAGCAGTTTAGGACAGGGGGCAAATGGCTACACCTTC | CASSLGQGANGYTF | TRBV27 | TRBD1 | few | TRBJ1-2
TGTGCCACGCGGGGTATGGGCCAAGAGACCCAGTACTTC | CATRGMGQETQYF | TRBV15 | NA | NA | TRBJ2-5
TGTGCCAGCAGCTTATCTAGCGGATCCTACGAGCAGTACTTC | CASSLSSGSYEQYF | TRBV7-6 | TRBD2 | NA | TRBJ2-7
TGTGCCTGGAAGGTAGGGGCCAGTGCCCCGCATTCACCCCTCCACTTT | CAWKVGASAPHSPLHF | TRBV30 | NA | few | TRBJ1-6